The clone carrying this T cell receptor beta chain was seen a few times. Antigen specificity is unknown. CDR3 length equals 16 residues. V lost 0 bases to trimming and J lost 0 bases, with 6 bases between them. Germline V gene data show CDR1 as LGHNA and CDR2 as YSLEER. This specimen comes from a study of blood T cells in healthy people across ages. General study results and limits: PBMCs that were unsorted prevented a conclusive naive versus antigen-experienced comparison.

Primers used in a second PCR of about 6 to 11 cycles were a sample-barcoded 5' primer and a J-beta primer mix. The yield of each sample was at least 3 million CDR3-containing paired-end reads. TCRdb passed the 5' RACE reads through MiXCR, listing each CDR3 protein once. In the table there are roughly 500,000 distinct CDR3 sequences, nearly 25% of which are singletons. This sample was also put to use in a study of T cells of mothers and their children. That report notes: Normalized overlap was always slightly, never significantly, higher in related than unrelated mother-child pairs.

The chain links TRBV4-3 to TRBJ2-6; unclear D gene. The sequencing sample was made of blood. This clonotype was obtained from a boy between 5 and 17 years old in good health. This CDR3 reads CASSQDSASGANVLTF. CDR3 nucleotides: TGCGCCAGCAGCCAAGATTCGGCCTCTGGGGCCAACGTCCTGACTTTC.